These T cell receptor beta chains were read from a single sample in a study of cytomegalovirus exposure and HLA in healthy donors. Data came from immunoSEQ multiplex PCR; TCRdb stores just in-frame clones and leaves some out. This sample yields about 220,000 clones, of which 65% to 85% are seen a single time; more than 13% belongs to the top ten. The sequencing input was PBMCs. These receptors were obtained from a woman aged 25 to 45 in good health and CMV-seropositive. The CDR3 runs from the conserved cysteine through the conserved F or W. Fields, in order: J gene, V gene, CDR3 protein.

TRBJ1-4	TRBV2	CASSSDRDEKLFF
TRBJ2-5	TRBV10-1	CASSEVGEGKETQYF
TRBJ1-2	TRBV27	CASSFTANYGYTF
TRBJ2-2	TRBV29-1	CSVYGATTFGSGELFF
TRBJ1-4	TRBV6-6	CASWNEGNEKLFF
TRBJ2-5	TRBV28	CASGLARGTQYF
TRBJ1-1	TRBV27	CASRRTEDSRWNTEAFF
TRBJ2-7	TRBV25-1	CASSPSNRGSYEQYF
TRBJ2-7	TRBV6-1	CASSDPGLVYEQYF
TRBJ1-1	TRBV7-9	CASSTGQIENTEAFF
TRBJ1-1	TRBV5-1	CASSLGLGQGGNTEAFF
TRBJ1-2	TRBV9	CASSASSGAYGYTF
TRBJ2-1	TRBV14	CASAPGGRGDEQFF
TRBJ2-3	TRBV27	CASRKSSTDTQYF
TRBJ1-1	TRBV5-1	CASSFPGIGTEAFF
TRBJ2-1	TRBV7-9	CASSLTGLRDYNEQFF
TRBJ2-2	TRBV19	CASTLTGLVTGELFF
TRBJ2-6	TRBV7-3	CASSSNPGSGANVLTF
TRBJ2-6	TRBV7-3	CASSISASGANVLTF
TRBJ1-4	TRBV19	CVSSGTGREKLFF
TRBJ2-3	TRBV5-1	CASSLDRVPDTQYF
TRBJ2-7	TRBV15	CATSLAGSSYEQYF
TRBJ1-4	TRBV30	CAWRSGTAGLNEKLFF
TRBJ1-2	TRBV25-1	CASSEWKDSLGNYGYTF
TRBJ2-7	TRBV4-1	CASSQDIAGVSYEQYF
TRBJ2-7	TRBV5-1	CASSLVGRELYEQYF
TRBJ1-2	TRBV19	CASSISGTGGYGYTF
TRBJ1-2	TRBV30	CAWSTGLYYGYTF
TRBJ1-2	TRBV19	CASQTREGANYGYTF